The source of this T cell receptor beta chain is a study of T cell responses to AZD1222 COVID-19 vaccine. Points from the study as a whole: White British ancestry dominated among donors, who included more females, and clonal diversity was possibly underestimated.

Comment on this clone: As yet, its antigen is unknown.

Profiled with immunoSEQ multiplex PCR; TCRdb holds only in-frame clones, not every one. The sample lists some 85,000 clones, about nine tenths seen once, with approximately 8.3% in the top ten. Germline lookup yields CDR1 SGHNT and CDR2 YENEEA. CDR3 length: 13 residues. Trimming stripped 3 bases from V and 0 bases from J, with 5 bases between. This chain connects TRBV11-3 to TRBJ1-1; D not resolved. The source is an adult in good health. This material consisted of peripheral blood, taken on day 0 of AZD1222 vaccination. CDR3 DNA sequence: TGTGCCAGCAGCTTCGGGTTGAACACTGAAGCTTTCTTT. Translated, it gives CASSFGLNTEAFF.